This T cell receptor (beta chain) was captured in a study of CD8+CD57+ T cells in acquired aplastic anemia. Study-wide background: Sorted CD4+ and CD8+ cell DNA averaged around 3 ug.

Profiling of TCR beta VDJ combinations and CDR3 sequences used genomic DNA as template. TCRdb ran MiXCR on the reads and lists one entry per CDR3 protein. Altogether hundreds of thousands of distinct CDR3 sequences are present, roughly 82% being singletons, with the ten largest covering about 41%. A remark on this clonotype: Its antigen remains unknown. The junction departs from the called germline gene at one end, perhaps through a read error.

Per the germline V gene, CDR1 is SGHDT and CDR2 is YYEEEE. The CDR3 loop spans 13 amino acids. Study-level findings and limits: Statistical testing detected no significant gap in CD8+ Simpson's diversity between patients and controls.

An expansion of CD8+CD57+ cells by flow cytometry had been shown in patients chosen for sequencing. The clonotype was recovered from a human donor with aplastic anemia. The genes are TRBV5-6 and TRBJ2-5, with 7 positions matching TRBD2. The J call is doubtful: the DNA matches TRBJ2-1 better. Sequencing was carried out using sorted CD4+, CD8+, or CD8+CD57+ T cells (not recorded which) from PBMCs. CDR3 residues: CASSLGEGQEQFF. DNA for the CDR3: TGTGCCAGTAGCTTGGGGGAGGGTCAGGAGCAGTTCTTC.